Listed below are T cell receptor beta chains from one sample, sequenced in a study of T cell repertoires in cytomegalovirus infection. TCRdb reanalysed the reads using MiXCR and keeps one entry per CDR3 protein. The table has some 300,000 distinct CDR3 sequences, around 9.1% seen once. The specimen was PBMCs. The receptor set was obtained from a human donor in good health (CMV status not recorded). Some clones in this sample may be carry-over from other donors' samples. Each CDR3 is given with its conserved first and last residue. A D gene is named only where the DNA matches it firmly. The size field is filled for only some rows; it gives once, few, many or a size class.

J: TRBJ1-2
length: 18
V: TRBV10-3
D: TRBD1
size: few
CDR3: CATRALGTGVRLGYGYTF
DNA: TGTGCCACCCGGGCCTTGGGGACAGGGGTTCGGCTTGGGTATGGCTACACCTTC

J: TRBJ1-1
length: 14
V: TRBV2
D: TRBD1
size: .
CDR3: CASTHRGWNTEAFF
DNA: TGTGCCAGCACTCACAGGGGTTGGAACACTGAAGCTTTCTTT

J: TRBJ2-7
length: 12
V: TRBV29-1
D: .
size: .
CDR3: CSVARSSYEQYF
DNA: TGCAGCGTCGCCCGGAGCTCCTACGAGCAGTACTTC

J: TRBJ1-1
length: 12
V: TRBV10-3
D: .
size: .
CDR3: CAISENGVEAFF
DNA: TGTGCCATCAGTGAAAACGGAGTTGAAGCTTTCTTT

J: TRBJ2-1
length: 16
V: TRBV6-5
D: .
size: many
CDR3: CASSYSSTPVGNEQFF
DNA: TGTGCCAGCAGTTACTCGTCGACCCCGGTGGGCAATGAGCAGTTCTTC

J: TRBJ2-3
length: 15
V: TRBV19
D: .
size: once
CDR3: CASTPTGTYTDTQYF
DNA: TGTGCCAGTACCCCGACCGGGACTTACACAGATACGCAGTATTTT

J: TRBJ1-1
length: 16
V: TRBV6-5
D: .
size: many
CDR3: CASSYSRGGPNTEAFF
DNA: TGTGCCAGCAGTTATTCCCGGGGGGGACCTAACACTGAAGCTTTCTTT

J: TRBJ2-5
length: 17
V: TRBV7-2
D: TRBD2
size: many
CDR3: CASSNGLAGVLGRSQYF
DNA: TGTGCCAGCAGCAATGGACTAGCGGGGGTCCTAGGTCGTAGCCAGTACTTC

J: TRBJ1-2
length: 13
V: TRBV6-2/TRBV6-3
D: .
size: many
CDR3: CASKALDSYGYTF
DNA: TGTGCCAGCAAGGCCTTGGACAGCTATGGCTACACCTTC

J: TRBJ2-7
length: 14
V: TRBV7-2
D: TRBD1
size: many
CDR3: CASSLGQGGYEQYF
DNA: TGTGCCAGCAGCTTGGGACAGGGGGGTTACGAGCAGTACTTC

J: TRBJ2-4
length: 14
V: TRBV14
D: .
size: .
CDR3: CASSQGLSRNIQYF
DNA: TGTGCCAGCAGCCAAGGTCTAAGCAGGAACATTCAGTACTTC

J: TRBJ2-3
length: 10
V: TRBV7-2
D: .
size: many
CDR3: CASSLVPQYF
DNA: TGTGCCAGCAGCTTAGTTCCGCAGTATTTT

J: TRBJ2-1
length: 20
V: TRBV7-3
D: TRBD2
size: many
CDR3: CASSPTGPYSGGAIYNEQFF
DNA: TGTGCCAGCAGCCCTACCGGCCCTTATAGCGGGGGGGCCATCTACAATGAGCAGTTCTTC

J: TRBJ1-2
length: 13
V: TRBV15
D: .
size: many
CDR3: CATSRDLGNGYTF
DNA: TGTGCCACCAGCAGAGATCTAGGGAATGGCTACACCTTC

J: TRBJ1-5
length: 14
V: TRBV5-6
D: .
size: few
CDR3: CASSLAGVNQPQHF
DNA: TGTGCCAGCAGCTTGGCCGGGGTCAATCAGCCCCAGCATTTT

J: TRBJ2-2
length: 15
V: TRBV27
D: .
size: .
CDR3: CAASGGGGGTGELFF
DNA: TGTGCCGCCTCAGGGGGCGGGGGGGGGACCGGGGAGCTGTTTTTT

J: TRBJ2-6
length: 16
V: TRBV19
D: .
size: many
CDR3: CASTAPRTSGANVLTF
DNA: TGTGCCAGTACCGCGCCCCGAACCTCTGGGGCCAACGTCCTGACTTTC

J: TRBJ1-1
length: 11
V: TRBV15
D: .
size: .
CDR3: CATSRYTEAFF
DNA: TGTGCCACCAGCCGCTACACTGAAGCTTTCTTT

J: TRBJ2-7
length: 12
V: TRBV29-1
D: .
size: .
CDR3: CSARDNSYEQYF
DNA: TGCAGCGCCCGGGACAACTCCTACGAGCAGTACTTC

J: TRBJ2-3
length: 17
V: TRBV23-1
D: .
size: many
CDR3: CASSQSVRDRSTDTQYF
DNA: TGCGCCAGCAGTCAATCAGTAAGGGACCGAAGCACAGATACGCAGTATTTT

J: TRBJ1-1
length: 13
V: TRBV6-2/TRBV6-3
D: .
size: many
CDR3: CASGFSMNTEAFF
DNA: TGTGCCAGCGGTTTTTCGATGAACACTGAAGCTTTCTTT

J: TRBJ2-7
length: 16
V: TRBV20-1
D: .
size: .
CDR3: CSARLFRESSGFEQYF
DNA: TGCAGTGCTAGACTCTTCAGGGAAAGTTCCGGCTTCGAGCAGTACTTC

J: TRBJ1-6
length: 16
V: TRBV28
D: .
size: many
CDR3: CASSPGTPKDNSPLHF
DNA: TGTGCCAGCAGTCCCGGGACACCTAAGGATAATTCACCCCTCCACTTT

J: TRBJ2-3
length: 15
V: TRBV20-1
D: .
size: many
CDR3: CSATPDRRAGGTQYF
DNA: TGCAGTGCCACCCCGGACAGGAGGGCAGGGGGGACGCAGTATTTT

J: TRBJ2-3
length: 16
V: TRBV20-1
D: TRBD2
size: many
CDR3: CSARDQIAGGTDTQYF
DNA: TGCAGTGCTAGGGATCAAATAGCGGGGGGGACAGATACGCAGTATTTT

J: TRBJ2-2
length: 14
V: TRBV7-2
D: .
size: many
CDR3: CASSSSWGTGELFF
DNA: TGTGCCAGCAGCTCTTCGTGGGGGACCGGGGAGCTGTTTTTT

J: TRBJ2-3
length: 12
V: TRBV20-1
D: TRBD1
size: many
CDR3: CSAGYRGDTQYF
DNA: TGCAGTGCTGGCTACAGGGGAGATACGCAGTATTTT

J: TRBJ2-2
length: 19
V: TRBV14
D: .
size: many
CDR3: CASSQVGGRPLSNTGELFF
DNA: TGTGCCAGCAGCCAAGTAGGGGGACGGCCTCTTTCGAACACCGGGGAGCTGTTTTTT

J: TRBJ1-2
length: 12
V: TRBV29-1
D: .
size: once
CDR3: CSVEGRHYGYTF
DNA: TGCAGCGTTGAGGGGCGGCACTATGGCTACACCTTC

J: TRBJ2-1
length: 13
V: TRBV28
D: .
size: many
CDR3: CASSQTPGGEQFF
DNA: TGTGCCAGCAGCCAGACCCCAGGAGGCGAGCAGTTCTTC

J: TRBJ2-2
length: 16
V: TRBV27
D: TRBD1
size: many
CDR3: CATRQGFTTATGELFF
DNA: TGTGCCACCCGACAGGGGTTTACGACTGCGACCGGGGAGCTGTTTTTT

J: TRBJ1-5
length: 14
V: TRBV19
D: .
size: many
CDR3: CASSIDVGAQPQHF
DNA: TGTGCCAGTAGTATAGACGTAGGCGCTCAGCCCCAGCATTTT

J: TRBJ2-2
length: 19
V: TRBV4-2
D: TRBD2
size: many
CDR3: CASSQDRDSGGGNTGELFF
DNA: TGTGCCAGCAGCCAAGATAGGGATAGCGGGGGAGGAAACACCGGGGAGCTGTTTTTT

J: TRBJ2-5
length: 15
V: TRBV20-1
D: TRBD2
size: few
CDR3: CSARDPTSGGETQYF
DNA: TGCAGTGCTAGAGACCCGACTAGCGGGGGAGAGACCCAGTACTTC

J: TRBJ2-1
length: 18
V: TRBV9
D: TRBD2
size: .
CDR3: CASSVGLPSGGPYNEQFF
DNA: TGTGCCAGCAGCGTAGGGCTCCCGAGCGGGGGCCCATACAATGAGCAGTTCTTC

J: TRBJ1-1
length: 12
V: TRBV7-2
D: .
size: many
CDR3: CASSAQIRRAFF
DNA: TGTGCCAGCAGCGCCCAAATTAGGAGGGCTTTCTTT

J: TRBJ2-5
length: 13
V: TRBV29-1
D: TRBD2
size: many
CDR3: CSVTTSGGTTQYF
DNA: TGCAGCGTTACAACTAGCGGGGGTACGACCCAGTACTTC